Listed below are T cell receptor beta chains from one sample, sequenced in a study of patients and donors after allogeneic stem cell transplantation. Each CDR3 protein is one row after TCRdb ran MiXCR on the RT-PCR reads. The table records about 40,000 distinct CDR3 sequences, roughly 30% of them present only once. What was sequenced was blood, either unsorted or a sorted T cell fraction (not recorded which). These receptors came from a human donor who was either an allogeneic HSCT recipient or a stem cell or donor lymphocyte infusion donor (not recorded which). It is not recorded whose cells these are; they may come from a transplant donor. Both conserved end residues are part of each CDR3. A D gene is named only where the DNA matches it firmly. Where a row states a size, it is once, few, many or the class of an expanded clone; other rows omit it.

D gene	clone size	V gene	J gene	CDR3 DNA	CDR3 protein
TRBD1	many	TRBV12-3/TRBV12-4	TRBJ1-3	TGTGCCAGCAGATCGACAGGGGGGGAAAACACCATATATTTT	CASRSTGGENTIYF
.	.	TRBV12-3/TRBV12-4	TRBJ2-5	TGTGCCAGCGGACCTAGGGAGACCCAGTACTTC	CASGPRETQYF
.	few	TRBV7-9	TRBJ1-5	TGTGCCAGCGGCGGTGTTGGGAGCAATCAGCCCCAGCATTTT	CASGGVGSNQPQHF
.	.	TRBV28	TRBJ1-2	TGTGCCAGCAGTGACGGACAGCCCTATACCTACACCTTC	CASSDGQPYTYTF
TRBD1	many	TRBV9	TRBJ1-1	TGTGCCAGCAGACCTCGACAGGGGAGCACTGAAGCTTTCTTT	CASRPRQGSTEAFF
TRBD1	.	TRBV20-1	TRBJ1-2	TGCAGTGCTAGAGTCTTCGGGACAGGGGAGTTGGTAGGCTATGGCTACACCTTC	CSARVFGTGELVGYGYTF
.	few	TRBV29-1	TRBJ1-4	TGCAGCGTTGGGACCAATAATGAAAAACTGTTTTTT	CSVGTNNEKLFF
.	medium-sized	TRBV7-3	TRBJ1-5	TGTGCCAGCAGCTATGGAGGCCCCAATCAGCCCCAGCATTTT	CASSYGGPNQPQHF
.	few	TRBV12-3/TRBV12-4	TRBJ1-6	TGTGCCAGCAGTTTGTTGGACAGAGGGAATTCACCCCTCCACTTT	CASSLLDRGNSPLHF
.	.	TRBV5-1	TRBJ1-1	TGCGCCAGCAGCTTGGCCTACAGGGAGGACACTGAAGCTTTCTTT	CASSLAYREDTEAFF
.	few	TRBV12-3/TRBV12-4	TRBJ1-2	TGTGCCAGCAGTCCCCCGGGGCGGGGTGGCTACACCTTC	CASSPPGRGGYTF
TRBD1	many	TRBV10-3	TRBJ1-1	TGTGCCATCAGTGAGATCTCAACAGGGGCGGCCACTGAAGCTTTCTTT	CAISEISTGAATEAFF
.	.	TRBV2	TRBJ1-6	TGTGCCACCAAAAGGGAACGTTCACCCCTCCACTTT	CATKRERSPLHF
.	many	TRBV29-1	TRBJ1-5	TGCAGCGCTGTGGACAGCGGTGGCAATCAGCCCCAGCATTTT	CSAVDSGGNQPQHF
.	few	TRBV5-1	TRBJ2-3	TGCGCCAGCAGAAAAACCAGTGGCACAGATACGCAGTATTTT	CASRKTSGTDTQYF
.	many	TRBV5-1	TRBJ1-5	TGCGCCAGCAGCTTGGCGGGTTCTAGCAATCAGCCCCAGCATTTT	CASSLAGSSNQPQHF
TRBD1	.	TRBV29-1	TRBJ2-1	TGCAGCGTTGATAGATACAGGGGATATACCTACAATGAGCAGTTCTTC	CSVDRYRGYTYNEQFF
.	.	TRBV7-9	TRBJ2-1	TGTGCCAGCAGCTCCGGACCAAACAATGAGCAGTTCTTC	CASSSGPNNEQFF
TRBD2	.	TRBV4-2	TRBJ2-3	TGTGCCAGCAGCCAAACTAGCGGAGTTAGCACAGATACGCAGTATTTT	CASSQTSGVSTDTQYF
TRBD1	many	TRBV12-3/TRBV12-4	TRBJ1-1	TGTGCCGTGACGGGACAGGGGGTATTAGGGAACACTGAAGCTTTCTTT	CAVTGQGVLGNTEAFF
.	.	TRBV28	TRBJ1-5	TGTGCCGGCAGTTTCGGGGAGGGTCCGAATCAGCCCCAGCATTTT	CAGSFGEGPNQPQHF
.	.	TRBV5-1	TRBJ2-1	TGCGCCAGCAGCTTGGAGTCCTACTACAATGAGCAGTTCTTC	CASSLESYYNEQFF
.	.	TRBV7-9	TRBJ2-3	TGTGCCAGCAGCTCAGGAGCTAGCACAGATACGCAGTATTTT	CASSSGASTDTQYF